This T cell receptor (beta chain) was obtained from a study of response to subunit inactivated influenza vaccine. Study-level points and caveats: T cells newly recruited by each seasonal influenza vaccination are few, the authors suggested.

With respect to this clonotype: No antigen is known for it.

CDR1 is SSHAT and CDR2 is FNYEAQ in the germline V gene (reference sequence). This CDR3 is built from 14 residues. V lost 3 bases and J 2 bases, leaving 10 bases between the germline ends. Each CDR3 protein is one row after TCRdb ran MiXCR on the RT-PCR reads. The table lists about 500,000 distinct CDR3 sequences, 16% of them singletons. Source: CD4+ T cells sorted from PBMCs, taken about 23 months after vaccination. The J gene is TRBJ2-5, the V gene TRBV7-7; D is uncertain. This TCR came from a man aged 50-75 years who received an inactivated influenza vaccine. The CDR3 nucleotides read TGTGCCAGCAGCTTGATCGGCTTTCAAGAGACCCAGTACTTC. Translation: CASSLIGFQETQYF.